This T cell receptor (beta chain) stems from a study of T cells in Graves' hyperthyroidism and ophthalmopathy. Regions amplified from RNA transcripts were the TCR beta CDR3 regions. The TCR CDR3 first-round RT-PCR relied on the HTBI primer set. MiXCR, run by TCRdb on the multiplex PCR reads, gives a single entry per CDR3 protein. Of some 800,000 distinct CDR3 sequences in the sample, 35% to 45% were seen once. Germline V CDR1 and CDR2: MNHEY, SVGAGI. The trim removed 6 bases at V and 3 bases at J, leaving 8 bases unmatched. The CDR3 sequence is 15 residues long. This clonotype occurred a few times. The sample taken for sequencing was blood. The sequence was collected from a man younger than 35 with Graves' hyperthyroidism. The chain recombines TRBV6-5 with TRBJ2-7; 10 bases map to TRBD1. Here the CDR3 reads CASRGSGQGIYEQYF. As DNA, the CDR3 is TGTGCCAGCAGAGGTTCGGGACAGGGGATCTACGAGCAGTACTTC.